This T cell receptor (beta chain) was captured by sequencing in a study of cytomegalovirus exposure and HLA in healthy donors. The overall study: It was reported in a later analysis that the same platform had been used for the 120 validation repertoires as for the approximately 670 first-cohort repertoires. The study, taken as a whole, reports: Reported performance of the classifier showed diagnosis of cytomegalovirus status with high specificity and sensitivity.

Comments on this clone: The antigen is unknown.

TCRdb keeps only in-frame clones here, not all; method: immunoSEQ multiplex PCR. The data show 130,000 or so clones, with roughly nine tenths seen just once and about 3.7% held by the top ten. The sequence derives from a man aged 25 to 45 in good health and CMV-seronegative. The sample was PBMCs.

The CDR3: CASRSDRSAEAFF. The CDR3 coding sequence is TGTGCCAGCAGAAGCGACAGGAGTGCCGAAGCTTTCTTT. The genes are TRBV28 and TRBJ1-1; D is possibly TRBD1 (6 bases). The CDR3 has 13 amino acids. The germline CDR1 and CDR2 sequences are MDHEN and SYDVKM. V was clipped by 6 bases and J by 8 bases, with 16 bases between them. Using reference TRBV28 and TRBJ1-1 for the parts outside the CDR3, the full variable domain is DVKVTQSSRYLVKRTGEKVFLECVQDMDHENMFWYRQDPGLGLRLIYFSYDVKMKEKGDIPEGYSVSREKKERFSLILESASTNQTSMYLCASRSDRSAEAFFGQGTRLTVV.